The source of this T cell receptor beta chain is a study of blood T cell repertoires in COVID-19. Looking at the study overall: The origin of the acute and convalescent COVID-19 samples was the United States, Italy and Spain. The analysed material was cDNA or gDNA that came from T cells, B-cell-depleted T cells, or PBMCs.

The authors' processing: Using reference gene primer amplification, nucleated cell counts were estimated. Using immunoSEQ multiplex PCR, the repertoire was profiled, and TCRdb retains in-frame clones only, with some absent. The V and J calls and the clone size are those of that table, but D and trimming were determined from the DNA. The data contain about 190,000 clones, 80% of them singletons. The receptor comes from a man between 60 and 75 years old with acute or convalescent COVID-19. Input material: peripheral blood.

Here the CDR3 reads CATSRGTGGSETQYF. CDR3 in DNA: TGTGCCACCAGTAGGGGGACAGGGGGCTCGGAGACCCAGTACTTC. The rearrangement uses TRBV24-1 and TRBJ2-5, with 12 positions matching TRBD1. V dropped 6 bases and J dropped 5; count of bases not matched to a gene: 6. The CDR3 runs to 15 residues. Germline CDR1 KGHDR, CDR2 SFDVKD.